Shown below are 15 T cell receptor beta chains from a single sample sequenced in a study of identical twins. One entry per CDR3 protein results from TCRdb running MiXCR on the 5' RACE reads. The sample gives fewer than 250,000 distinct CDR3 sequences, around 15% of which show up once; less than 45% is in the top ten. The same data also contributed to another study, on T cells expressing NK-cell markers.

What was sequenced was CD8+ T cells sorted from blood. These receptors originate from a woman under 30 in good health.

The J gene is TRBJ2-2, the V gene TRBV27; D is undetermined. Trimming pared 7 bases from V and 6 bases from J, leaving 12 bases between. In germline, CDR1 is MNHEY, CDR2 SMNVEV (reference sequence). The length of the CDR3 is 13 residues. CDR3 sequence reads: CASTRRWPGELFF. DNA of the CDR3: TGTGCCAGCACCCGTAGGTGGCCCGGGGAGCTGTTTTTT.

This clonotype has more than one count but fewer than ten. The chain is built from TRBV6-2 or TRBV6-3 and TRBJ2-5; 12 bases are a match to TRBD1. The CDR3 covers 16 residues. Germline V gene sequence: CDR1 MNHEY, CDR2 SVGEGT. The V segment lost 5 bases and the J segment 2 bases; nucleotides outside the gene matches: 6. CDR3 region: CASSARDRGLQETQYF. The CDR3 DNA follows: TGTGCCAGCAGTGCGAGGGACAGGGGGCTACAAGAGACCCAGTACTTC.

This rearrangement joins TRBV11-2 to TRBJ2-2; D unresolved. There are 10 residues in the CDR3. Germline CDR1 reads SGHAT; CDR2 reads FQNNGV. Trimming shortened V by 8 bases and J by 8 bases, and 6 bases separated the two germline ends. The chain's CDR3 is CASFQGELFF. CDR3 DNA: TGTGCCAGCTTTCAGGGGGAGCTGTTTTTT.

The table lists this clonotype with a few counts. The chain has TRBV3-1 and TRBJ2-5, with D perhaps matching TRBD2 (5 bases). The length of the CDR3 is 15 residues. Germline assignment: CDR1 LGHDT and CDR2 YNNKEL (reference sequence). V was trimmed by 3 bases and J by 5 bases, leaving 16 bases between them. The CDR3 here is CASSQLALVGETQYF. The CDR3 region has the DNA TGTGCCAGCAGCCAGCTAGCCCTAGTAGGGGAGACCCAGTACTTC.

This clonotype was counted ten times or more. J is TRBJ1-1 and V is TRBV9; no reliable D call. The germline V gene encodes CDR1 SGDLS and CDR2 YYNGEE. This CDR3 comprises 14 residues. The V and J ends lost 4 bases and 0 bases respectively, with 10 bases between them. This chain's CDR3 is CASSPGQMNTEAFF. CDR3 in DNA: TGTGCCAGCAGCCCCGGGCAGATGAACACTGAAGCTTTCTTT.

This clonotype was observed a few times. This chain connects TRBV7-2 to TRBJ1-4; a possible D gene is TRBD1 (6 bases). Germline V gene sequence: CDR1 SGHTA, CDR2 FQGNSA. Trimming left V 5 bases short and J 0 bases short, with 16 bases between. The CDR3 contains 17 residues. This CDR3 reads CASSAGHWTATNEKLFF. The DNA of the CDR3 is TGTGCCAGCAGCGCCGGTCATTGGACAGCAACTAATGAAAAACTGTTTTTT. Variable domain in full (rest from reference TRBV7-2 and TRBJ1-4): GAGVSQSPSNKVTEKGKDVELRCDPISGHTALYWYRQSLGQGLEFLIYFQGNSAPDKSGLPSDRFSAERTGGSVSTLTIQRTQQEDSAVYLCASSAGHWTATNEKLFFGSGTQLSVL.

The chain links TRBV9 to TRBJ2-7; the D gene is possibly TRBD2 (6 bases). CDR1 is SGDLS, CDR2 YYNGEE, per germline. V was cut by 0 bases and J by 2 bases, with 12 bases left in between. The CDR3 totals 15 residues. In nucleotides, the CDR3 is TGTGCCAGCAGCGTAGTGCCGGGGGAAACCTACGAGCAGTACTTC. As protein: CASSVVPGETYEQYF.

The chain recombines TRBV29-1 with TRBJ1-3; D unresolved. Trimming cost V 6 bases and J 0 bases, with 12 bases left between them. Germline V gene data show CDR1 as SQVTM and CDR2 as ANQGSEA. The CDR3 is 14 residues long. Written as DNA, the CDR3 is TGCAGCGTACTCCCCGGCAACTCTGGAAACACCATATATTTT. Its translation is CSVLPGNSGNTIYF.

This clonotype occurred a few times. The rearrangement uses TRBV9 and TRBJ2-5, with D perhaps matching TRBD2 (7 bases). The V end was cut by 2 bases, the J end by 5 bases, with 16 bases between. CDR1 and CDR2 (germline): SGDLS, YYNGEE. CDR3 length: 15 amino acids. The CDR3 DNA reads TGTGCCAGCAGCGTTGGGGGGGCCCAACGTGAGACCCAGTACTTC. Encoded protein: CASSVGGAQRETQYF.

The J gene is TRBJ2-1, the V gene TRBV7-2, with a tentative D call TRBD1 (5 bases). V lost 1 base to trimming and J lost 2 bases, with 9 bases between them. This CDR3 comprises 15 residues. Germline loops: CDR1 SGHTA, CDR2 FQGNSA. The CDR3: CASSLEGSAYNEQFF. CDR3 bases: TGTGCCAGCAGCTTAGAGGGGTCCGCCTACAATGAGCAGTTCTTC.

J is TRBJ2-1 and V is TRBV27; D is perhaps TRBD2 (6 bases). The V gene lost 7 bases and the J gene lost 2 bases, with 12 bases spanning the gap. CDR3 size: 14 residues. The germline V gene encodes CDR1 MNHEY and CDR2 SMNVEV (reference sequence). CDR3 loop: CASKSSVAYNEQFF. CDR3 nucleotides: TGTGCCAGCAAATCTAGCGTAGCCTACAATGAGCAGTTCTTC.

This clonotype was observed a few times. CDR3 DNA sequence: TGTGCCAGCCGGGGGGTACAGGGGCTAACCTACGAGCAGTACTTC. Its protein is CASRGVQGLTYEQYF. V is TRBV7-9 and J is TRBJ2-7; D possibly uses TRBD1 or TRBD2 (7 bases each). In germline, CDR1 is SEHNR, CDR2 FQNEAQ (reference sequence). This CDR3 is 15 amino acids long. The ends were cut back, 8 bases at V and 2 bases at J, with 19 bases in the middle.

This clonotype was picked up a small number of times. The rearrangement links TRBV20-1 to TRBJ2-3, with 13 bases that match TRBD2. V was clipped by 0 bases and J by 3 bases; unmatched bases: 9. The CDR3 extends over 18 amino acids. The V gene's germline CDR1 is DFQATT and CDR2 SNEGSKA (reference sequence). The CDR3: CSARDPGTSGAGTDTQYF. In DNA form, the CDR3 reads TGCAGTGCTAGAGACCCCGGGACTAGCGGGGCTGGGACAGATACGCAGTATTTT.

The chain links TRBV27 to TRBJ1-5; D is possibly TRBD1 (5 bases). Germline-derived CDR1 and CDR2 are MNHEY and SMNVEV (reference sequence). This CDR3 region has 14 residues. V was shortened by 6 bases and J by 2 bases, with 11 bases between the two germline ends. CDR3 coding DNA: TGTGCCAGCAGCGAAATAGGGGGCAATCAGCCCCAGCATTTT. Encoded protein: CASSEIGGNQPQHF.

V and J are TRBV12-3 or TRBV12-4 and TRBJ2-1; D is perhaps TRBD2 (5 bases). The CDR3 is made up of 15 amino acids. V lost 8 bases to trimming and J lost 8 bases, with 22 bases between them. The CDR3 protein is CASSPGIVFVDEQFF. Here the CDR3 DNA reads TGTGCCAGCTCGCCCGGGATTGTGTTTGTCGATGAGCAGTTCTTC.